The clone carrying this T cell receptor (beta chain) was seen a handful of times. Its target is unknown. The sample comes from a study of T-cell reconstitution after alpha-beta-depleted transplantation in children. Study-wide results and caveats: Fresh T-cell production supplied most of the T-cell counts and diversity seen one year after transplant. Several hundred rapidly expanded clones from non-depleted graft cells reportedly supplied alpha-beta T cells about two months post-transplant. Diversity of TCRbeta at day 60 was high in some patients, arising from surviving recipient T cells and thymic progenitors.

Preparation of the TCRbeta library involved a method that used unique molecular identifiers. TCRdb re-called the PCR reads through MiXCR, storing one row per CDR3 protein. The sample yields about 490,000 distinct CDR3 sequences, roughly a tenth seen once. Germline CDR1 reads DFQATT; CDR2 reads SNEGSKA (reference sequence). Trimming removed 0 bases from V and 1 base from J, with 13 bases in between. CDR3 length: 15 residues. The TCR sequence derives from a child younger than 10 with inherited bone marrow failure, due to receive a stem cell transplant. V and J are TRBV20-1 and TRBJ2-7, with D possibly called TRBD1 or TRBD2 (5 bases each). The starting material was PBMCs, obtained before TCRalphabeta/CD19-depleted stem cell transplant. DNA of the CDR3: TGCAGTGCTAGAGAGATCCGGGACGGGTCCTACGAGCAGTACTTC. Its translation is CSAREIRDGSYEQYF.